The text below deals with one TCR beta chain. These data come from a study of blood T cell repertoires in COVID-19. Study as a whole: The United States, Italy and Spain supplied acute and convalescent COVID-19 samples.

Unmatched junction bases numbered 6, after V lost 10 bases and J lost 2 bases. The CDR3 consists of 13 residues. Germline V lookup: CDR1 MRHNA, CDR2 SNTAGT. Using immunoSEQ multiplex PCR, the repertoire was profiled, and TCRdb retains in-frame clones only, with some absent. The sample lists under 250,000 clones; roughly four fifths were seen once. The rearrangement joins TRBV6-4 to TRBJ2-5, with 8 nucleotides matching TRBD2. The clonotype originates from a man aged 80 or over with acute or convalescent COVID-19. Sequencing used peripheral blood. CDR3 sequence: CATPGGLQETQYF. Here the CDR3 DNA reads TGTGCCACTCCGGGAGGGCTTCAAGAGACCCAGTACTTC.